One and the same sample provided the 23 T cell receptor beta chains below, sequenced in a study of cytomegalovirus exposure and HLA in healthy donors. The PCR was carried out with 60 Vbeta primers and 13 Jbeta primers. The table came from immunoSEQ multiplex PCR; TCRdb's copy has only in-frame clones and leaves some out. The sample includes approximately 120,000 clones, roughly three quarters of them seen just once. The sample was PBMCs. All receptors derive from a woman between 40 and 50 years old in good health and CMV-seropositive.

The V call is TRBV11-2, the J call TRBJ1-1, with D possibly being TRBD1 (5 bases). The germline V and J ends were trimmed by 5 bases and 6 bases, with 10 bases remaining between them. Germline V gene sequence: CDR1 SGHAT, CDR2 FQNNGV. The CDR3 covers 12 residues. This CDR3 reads CASSRTTAEAFF. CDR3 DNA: TGTGCCAGCAGCCGAACGACAGCTGAAGCTTTCTTT.

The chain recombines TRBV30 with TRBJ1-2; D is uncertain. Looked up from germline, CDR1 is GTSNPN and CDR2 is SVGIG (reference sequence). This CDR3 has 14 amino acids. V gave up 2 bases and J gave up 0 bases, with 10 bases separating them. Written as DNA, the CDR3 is TGTGCCTGGAGTCTTACTGTAGCTAACTATGGCTACACCTTC. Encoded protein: CAWSLTVANYGYTF.

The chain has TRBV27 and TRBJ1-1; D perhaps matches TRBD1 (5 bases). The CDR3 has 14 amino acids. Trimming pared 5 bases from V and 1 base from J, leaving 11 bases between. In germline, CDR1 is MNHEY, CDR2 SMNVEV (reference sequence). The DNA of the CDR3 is TGTGCCAGCAGTACCGAGACAGAGAACACTGAAGCTTTCTTT. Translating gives CASSTETENTEAFF.

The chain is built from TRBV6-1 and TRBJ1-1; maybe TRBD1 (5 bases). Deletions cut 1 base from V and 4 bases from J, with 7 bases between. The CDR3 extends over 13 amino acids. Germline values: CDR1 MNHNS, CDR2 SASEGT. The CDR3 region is CASSEGGATEAFF. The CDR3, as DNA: TGTGCCAGCAGTGAAGGTGGGGCCACTGAAGCTTTCTTT.

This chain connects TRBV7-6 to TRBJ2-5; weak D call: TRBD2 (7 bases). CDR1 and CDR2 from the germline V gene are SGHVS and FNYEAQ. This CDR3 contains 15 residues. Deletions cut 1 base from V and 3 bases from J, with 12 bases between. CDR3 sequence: CASSLGGGGEETQYF. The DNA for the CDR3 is TGTGCCAGCAGCTTAGGTGGGGGGGGCGAAGAGACCCAGTACTTC. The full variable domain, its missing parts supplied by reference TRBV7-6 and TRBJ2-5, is GAGVSQSPRYKVTKRGQDVALRCDPISGHVSLYWYRQALGQGPEFLTYFNYEAQQDKSGLPNDRFSAERPEGSISTLTIQRTEQRDSAMYRCASSLGGGGEETQYFGPGTRLLVL.

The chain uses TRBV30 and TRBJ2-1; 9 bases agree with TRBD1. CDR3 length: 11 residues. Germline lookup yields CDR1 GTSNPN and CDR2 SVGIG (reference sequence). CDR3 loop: CSWTGENEQFF. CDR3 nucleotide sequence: TGTAGTTGGACAGGGGAAAATGAGCAGTTCTTC. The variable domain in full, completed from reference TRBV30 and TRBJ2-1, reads SQTIHQWPATLVQPVGSPLSLECTVEGTSNPNLYWYRQAAGRGLQLLFYSVGIGQISSEVPQNLSASRPQDRQFILSSKKLLLSDSGFYLCSWTGENEQFFGPGTRLTVL.

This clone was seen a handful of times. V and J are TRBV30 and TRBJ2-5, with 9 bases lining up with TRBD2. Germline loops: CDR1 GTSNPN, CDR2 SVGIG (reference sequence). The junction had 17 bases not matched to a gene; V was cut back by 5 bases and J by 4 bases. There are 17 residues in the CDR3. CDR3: CAWRGLLGAGGGETQYF. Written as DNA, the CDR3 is TGTGCCTGGCGCGGGCTGCTGGGAGCGGGGGGCGGAGAGACCCAGTACTTC.

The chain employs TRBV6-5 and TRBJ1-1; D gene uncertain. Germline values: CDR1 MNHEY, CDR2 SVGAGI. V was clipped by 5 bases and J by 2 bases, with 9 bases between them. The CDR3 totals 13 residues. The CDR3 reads CASSRQGNTEAFF. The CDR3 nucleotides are TGTGCCAGCAGTAGACAAGGAAACACTGAAGCTTTCTTT.

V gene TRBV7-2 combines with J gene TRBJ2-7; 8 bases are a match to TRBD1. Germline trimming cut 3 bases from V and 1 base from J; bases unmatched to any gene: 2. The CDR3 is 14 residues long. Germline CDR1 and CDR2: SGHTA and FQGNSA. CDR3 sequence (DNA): TGTGCCAGCAGCTTTACAGGGGGATCCTACGAGCAGTACTTC. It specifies CASSFTGGSYEQYF.

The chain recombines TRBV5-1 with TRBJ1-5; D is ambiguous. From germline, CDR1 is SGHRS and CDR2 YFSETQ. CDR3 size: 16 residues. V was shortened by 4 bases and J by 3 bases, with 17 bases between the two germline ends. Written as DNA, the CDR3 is TGCGCCAGCAGCCCTGGAGGCTCGGGCGCCAATCAGCCCCAGCATTTT. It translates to CASSPGGSGANQPQHF.

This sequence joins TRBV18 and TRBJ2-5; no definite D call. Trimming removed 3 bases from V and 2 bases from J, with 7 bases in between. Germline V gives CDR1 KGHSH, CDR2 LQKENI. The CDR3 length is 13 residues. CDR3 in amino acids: CASSPTQQETQYF. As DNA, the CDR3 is TGTGCCAGCTCACCGACACAACAAGAGACCCAGTACTTC.

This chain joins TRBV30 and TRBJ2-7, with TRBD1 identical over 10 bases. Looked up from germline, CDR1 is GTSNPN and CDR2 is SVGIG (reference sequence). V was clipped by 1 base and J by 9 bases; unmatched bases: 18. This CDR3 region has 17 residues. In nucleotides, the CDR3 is TGTGCCTGGAGTGCGTACTACCTGGACAGGGGGATGATTGGGCAGTACTTC. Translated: CAWSAYYLDRGMIGQYF.

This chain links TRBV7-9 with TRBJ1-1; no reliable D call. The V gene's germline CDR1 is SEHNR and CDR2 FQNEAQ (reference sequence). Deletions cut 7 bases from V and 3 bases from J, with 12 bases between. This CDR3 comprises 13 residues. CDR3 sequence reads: CASTQGRHTEAFF. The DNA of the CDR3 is TGTGCCAGCACCCAAGGGAGACACACTGAAGCTTTCTTT. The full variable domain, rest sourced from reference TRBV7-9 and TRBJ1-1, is DTGVSQNPRHKITKRGQNVTFRCDPISEHNRLYWYRQTLGQGPEFLTYFQNEAQLEKSRLLSDRFSAERPKGSFSTLEIQRTEQGDSAMYLCASTQGRHTEAFFGQGTRLTVV.

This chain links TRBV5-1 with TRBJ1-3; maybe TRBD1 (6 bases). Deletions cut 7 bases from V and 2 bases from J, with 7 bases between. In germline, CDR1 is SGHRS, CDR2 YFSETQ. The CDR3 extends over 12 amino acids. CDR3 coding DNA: TGCGCCAGCGGGGACACTGGAAACACCATATATTTT. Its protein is CASGDTGNTIYF. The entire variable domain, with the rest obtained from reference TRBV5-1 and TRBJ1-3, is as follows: KAGVTQTPRYLIKTRGQQVTLSCSPISGHRSVSWYQQTPGQGLQFLFEYFSETQRNKGNFPGRFSGRQFSNSRSEMNVSTLELGDSALYLCASGDTGNTIYFGEGSWLTVV.

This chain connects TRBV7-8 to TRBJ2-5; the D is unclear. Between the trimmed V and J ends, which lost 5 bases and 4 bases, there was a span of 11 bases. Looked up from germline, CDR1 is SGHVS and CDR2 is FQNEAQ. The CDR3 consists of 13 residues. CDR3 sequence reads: CASSPWALETQYF. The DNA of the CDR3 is TGTGCCAGCAGCCCGTGGGCCCTAGAGACCCAGTACTTC.

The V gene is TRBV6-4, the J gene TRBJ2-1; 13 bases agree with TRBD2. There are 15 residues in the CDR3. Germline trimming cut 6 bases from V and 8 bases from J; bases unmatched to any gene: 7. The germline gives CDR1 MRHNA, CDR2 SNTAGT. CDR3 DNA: TGTGCCAGCAGGCCACTAGCGGGGGGGCCTGATGAGCAGTTCTTC. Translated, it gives CASRPLAGGPDEQFF.

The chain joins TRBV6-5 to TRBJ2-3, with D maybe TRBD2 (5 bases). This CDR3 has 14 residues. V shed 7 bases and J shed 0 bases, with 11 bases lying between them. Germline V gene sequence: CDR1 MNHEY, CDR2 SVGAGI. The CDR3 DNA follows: TGTGCCAGCACCCAACCGGGGAGCACAGATACGCAGTATTTT. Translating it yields CASTQPGSTDTQYF.

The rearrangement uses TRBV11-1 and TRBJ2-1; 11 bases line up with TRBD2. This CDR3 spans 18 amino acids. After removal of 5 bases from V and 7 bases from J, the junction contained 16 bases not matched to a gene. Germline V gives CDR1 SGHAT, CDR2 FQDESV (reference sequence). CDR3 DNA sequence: TGTGCCAGCAGCATCACACCTATAGCGGGGGGGCCATCGAATGAGCAGTTCTTC. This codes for CASSITPIAGGPSNEQFF.

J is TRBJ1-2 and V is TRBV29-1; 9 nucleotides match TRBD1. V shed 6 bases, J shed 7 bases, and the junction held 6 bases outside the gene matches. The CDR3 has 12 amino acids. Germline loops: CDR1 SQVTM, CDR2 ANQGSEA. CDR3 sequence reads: CSVDRDRAGYTF. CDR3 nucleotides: TGCAGCGTCGACCGGGACAGGGCTGGCTACACCTTC. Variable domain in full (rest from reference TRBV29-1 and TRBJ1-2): SAVISQKPSRDICQRGTSLTIQCQVDSQVTMMFWYRQQPGQSLTLIATANQGSEATYESGFVIDKFPISRPNLTFSTLTVSNMSPEDSSIYLCSVDRDRAGYTFGSGTRLTVV.

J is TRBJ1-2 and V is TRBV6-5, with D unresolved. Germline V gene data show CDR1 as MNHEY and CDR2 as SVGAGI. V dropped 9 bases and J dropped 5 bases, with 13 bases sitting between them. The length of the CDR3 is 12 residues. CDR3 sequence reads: CASRPGAYGYTF. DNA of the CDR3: TGTGCCAGTAGACCGGGTGCTTATGGCTACACCTTC.

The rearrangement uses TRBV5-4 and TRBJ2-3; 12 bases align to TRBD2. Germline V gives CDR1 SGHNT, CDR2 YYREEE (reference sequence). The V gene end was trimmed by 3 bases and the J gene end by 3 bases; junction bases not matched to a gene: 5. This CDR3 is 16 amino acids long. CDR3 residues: CASSWPSGGATDTQYF. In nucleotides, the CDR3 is TGTGCCAGCAGCTGGCCTAGCGGGGGGGCAACAGATACGCAGTATTTT.

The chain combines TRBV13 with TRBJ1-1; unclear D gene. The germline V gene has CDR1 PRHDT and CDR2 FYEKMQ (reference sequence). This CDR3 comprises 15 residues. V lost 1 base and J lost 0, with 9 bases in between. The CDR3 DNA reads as TGTGCCAGCAGCTTAGTCGGGGAATTGAACACTGAAGCTTTCTTT. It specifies CASSLVGELNTEAFF. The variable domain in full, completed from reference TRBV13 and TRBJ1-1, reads AAGVIQSPRHLIKEKRETATLKCYPIPRHDTVYWYQQGPGQDPQFLISFYEKMQSDKGSIPDRFSAQQFSDYHSELNMSSLELGDSALYFCASSLVGELNTEAFFGQGTRLTVV.

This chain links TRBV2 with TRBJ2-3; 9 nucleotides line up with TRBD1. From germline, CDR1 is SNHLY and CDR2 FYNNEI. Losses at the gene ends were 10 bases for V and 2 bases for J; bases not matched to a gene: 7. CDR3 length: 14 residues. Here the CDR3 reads CANPGQGHTDTQYF. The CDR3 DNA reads TGTGCCAACCCCGGACAGGGGCACACAGATACGCAGTATTTT.